This T cell receptor beta chain came from a study of shared clonotypes between healthy human individuals. Points from the study as a whole: Generation probability values for non-shared clonotypes were lower than those for clonotypes shared by all four donors. Investigators collected only blood, and repertoires in tissues likely differ. Expectations were that clonotype sharing among donors would be affected by sequencing depth.

The data were produced by immunoSEQ multiplex PCR, yet TCRdb's version contains in-frame clones alone and is incomplete. The data hold a few million clones, with approximately 96% observed a single time. Germline loops: CDR1 MDHEN, CDR2 SYDVKM. Trimming shortened V by 3 bases and J by 1 base, and 13 bases separated the two germline ends. This CDR3 spans 16 amino acids. Comment on this clone: Its antigen remains unknown.

The clonotype comes from a man aged 18 to 30 in good health. Sequencing used naive CD4+ T cells sorted from blood. The sample's subset: CD45RA+ positively selected. The chain couples TRBV28 to TRBJ1-3; D is ambiguous. CDR3 amino acids: CASSFKPHSSGNTIYF. In DNA form, the CDR3 reads TGTGCCAGCAGTTTCAAGCCTCATTCTTCTGGAAACACCATATATTTT. Full variable domain (outside the CDR3, taken from reference TRBV28 and TRBJ1-3): DVKVTQSSRYLVKRTGEKVFLECVQDMDHENMFWYRQDPGLGLRLIYFSYDVKMKEKGDIPEGYSVSREKKERFSLILESASTNQTSMYLCASSFKPHSSGNTIYFGEGSWLTVV.